The sequence of this T cell receptor (beta chain) was determined in a study of blood T cell repertoires in COVID-19. Background on the study: The analysed material was cDNA or gDNA that came from T cells, B-cell-depleted T cells, or PBMCs.

The CDR3 runs to 16 residues. With 0 bases removed from V and 6 bases from J, the gap between germline ends came to 14 bases. Looked up from germline, CDR1 is SGHTA and CDR2 is FQGNSA. How the authors handled the data: Reference gene primers were amplified, and this amplification served to estimate nucleated cell counts. Using immunoSEQ multiplex PCR, the repertoire was profiled, and TCRdb retains in-frame clones only, with some absent. That table gives V, J and clone size, and the DNA gave D and trimming. The data show roughly 170,000 clones, more than 85% seen once. The specimen was peripheral blood. The receptor was isolated from a man aged 35 to 55 with active or convalescent COVID-19. The rearrangement links TRBV7-2 to TRBJ1-4, with D possibly matching TRBD1 (5 bases). DNA for the CDR3: TGTGCCAGCAGCTTAGCGGGTGGGCAGGGCTATGAAAAACTGTTTTTT. This encodes CASSLAGGQGYEKLFF.